Below, 28 T cell receptor beta chains from the same sample are listed, as sequenced in a study of blood T cell repertoires in COVID-19 (dated by TCRdb to 2020 to 2021). Preparation of the library involved the immunoSEQ multiplex PCR assay. Here the immuneACCESS table is served through TCRdb, limited to in-frame sequences with V and J called. Missing clones are a known gap in these copies; in checked studies unresolved V genes cover under half, and the rest lacks a known reason. The sample has around 270,000 clones on record, around nine tenths of them singletons. Together, the top ten hold approximately 4.6% of the sample. Sample: peripheral blood. The source of these receptors is a man aged 35-49 years with acute or convalescent COVID-19.

The rearrangement uses TRBV12-3 or TRBV12-4 and TRBJ1-2; D possibly corresponds to TRBD1 (5 bases). Trimming cost V 4 bases and J 12 bases, with 15 bases left between them. The CDR3 covers 12 residues. This CDR3 reads CASSSGNPGNTF. CDR3 sequence (DNA): TGTGCCAGCAGTTCAGGGAACCCAGGGAACACCTTC.

The rearrangement joins TRBV11-3 to TRBJ2-1, with 9 bases that match TRBD1. Germline trimming cut 5 bases from V and 9 bases from J; bases unmatched to any gene: 8. The V gene's germline CDR1 is SGHNT and CDR2 YENEEA. The CDR3 extends over 14 amino acids. The DNA for the CDR3 is TGTGCCAGCAGCCCTCGGACAGGGGCTAGTGAGCAGTTCTTC. This gives the protein CASSPRTGASEQFF.

The chain combines TRBV18 with TRBJ1-3; TRBD1 is a possible D gene (5 bases). Trimming removed 3 bases from V and 0 bases from J, with 9 bases in between. The length of the CDR3 is 15 residues. Germline V gene sequence: CDR1 KGHSH, CDR2 LQKENI. The CDR3 nucleotides read TGTGCCAGCTCACCCGGGACTTTCTCTGGAAACACCATATATTTT. Its protein product is CASSPGTFSGNTIYF.

This rearrangement joins TRBV19 to TRBJ2-4, with 7 bases aligning to TRBD1. V trimming: 6 bases; J trimming: 3 bases; junction bases outside the gene matches: 14. CDR1 is LNHDA, CDR2 SQIVND, per germline (reference sequence). The CDR3 is 17 amino acids. DNA for the CDR3: TGTGCCAGTAGCTCCCAGCTCGGGACAGATAACAAAAACATTCAGTACTTC. This encodes CASSSQLGTDNKNIQYF.

This clone has only one observation. The V call is TRBV27, the J call TRBJ2-7, with D tentatively TRBD1 (5 bases). Germline CDR1 reads MNHEY; CDR2 reads SMNVEV (reference sequence). The CDR3 covers 13 residues. This CDR3 is CVTPSTDSYEQYF. In nucleotides, the CDR3 is TGTGTTACTCCCTCGACAGATTCCTACGAGCAGTACTTC.

The genes are TRBV3-1 (or the pseudogene TRBV3-2) and TRBJ1-1; weak D call: TRBD1 (5 bases). Between the trimmed V and J ends, which lost 1 base and 4 bases, there was a span of 13 bases. This CDR3 has 15 amino acids. The germline CDR1 and CDR2 sequences are LGHDT and YNNKEL (reference sequence). CDR3 in DNA: TGTGCCAGCAGCCAAGTAGGGGCGCTGACCACTGAAGCTTTCTTT. It encodes CASSQVGALTTEAFF.

The chain recombines TRBV3-1 (or the pseudogene TRBV3-2) with TRBJ1-1; a possible D gene is TRBD1 (6 bases). CDR3 length: 15 amino acids. Deletions cut 5 bases from V and 1 base from J, with 14 bases between. The germline V gene has CDR1 LGHDT and CDR2 YNNKEL (reference sequence). Here the CDR3 reads CASSKGTWTNTEAFF. The CDR3 bases are TGTGCCAGCAGCAAGGGGACATGGACGAACACTGAAGCTTTCTTT.

The V call is TRBV5-5, the J call TRBJ1-1; 7 nucleotides match TRBD1. J was trimmed by 6 bases and V by 4 bases; bases with no gene match: 12. Looked up from germline, CDR1 is SGHKS and CDR2 is YYEKEE (reference sequence). The length of the CDR3 is 15 residues. Here the CDR3 reads CASSGRQGPKPEAFF. CDR3 DNA: TGTGCCAGCAGCGGACGACAGGGACCAAAACCTGAAGCTTTCTTT. Variable domain in full (rest from reference TRBV5-5 and TRBJ1-1): DAGVTQSPTHLIKTRGQQVTLRCSPISGHKSVSWYQQVLGQGPQFIFQYYEKEERGRGNFPDRFSARQFPNYSSELNVNALLLGDSALYLCASSGRQGPKPEAFFGQGTRLTVV.

This sequence joins TRBV10-2 and TRBJ2-3; 7 bases align to TRBD1. Germline V gives CDR1 WSHSY, CDR2 SAAADI. V shed 6 bases, J shed 3 bases, and the junction held 9 bases outside the gene matches. This CDR3 has 15 residues. The CDR3 nucleotides read TGCGCCAGCAGAAAGACAGGGTTTGAGACAGATACGCAGTATTTT. Translated, it gives CASRKTGFETDTQYF.

The rearrangement uses TRBV6-2 or TRBV6-3 and TRBJ1-4, with a weak D call TRBD1 (5 bases). The germline V gene has CDR1 MNHEY and CDR2 SVGEGT. The V and J ends lost 4 bases and 0 bases respectively, with 9 bases between them. CDR3 length equals 15 residues. Here the CDR3 reads CASSSGGATNEKLFF. The CDR3 nucleotides read TGTGCCAGCAGTTCGGGAGGGGCAACTAATGAAAAACTGTTTTTT.

V and J are TRBV19 and TRBJ1-2; 9 nucleotides align to TRBD1. The CDR3 contains 14 residues. Germline V gene sequence: CDR1 LNHDA, CDR2 SQIVND (reference sequence). The junction had 5 bases not matched to a gene; V was cut back by 3 bases and J by 6 bases. The CDR3 reads CASSIDRGVHGYTF. The CDR3 coding sequence is TGTGCCAGTAGTATCGACAGGGGGGTTCATGGCTACACCTTC.

The chain has TRBV11-3 and TRBJ2-6, with 13 nucleotides matching TRBD2. Trimming removed 0 bases from V and 0 bases from J; junction bases left unmatched: 5. The CDR3 has 20 residues. Germline assignment: CDR1 SGHNT and CDR2 YENEEA. The CDR3 here is CASSLETSGGLSSGANVLTF. CDR3 nucleotides: TGTGCCAGCAGCTTAGAGACTAGCGGGGGGTTAAGCTCTGGGGCCAACGTCCTGACTTTC.

The CDR3 loop is CASSLKRKRRGHNQPQHF. The DNA of the CDR3 is TGTGCCAGCAGCTTAAAAAGGAAGCGGCGGGGTCATAATCAGCCCCAGCATTTT. The V call is TRBV11-3, the J call TRBJ1-5; D call uncertain. CDR1 SGHNT and CDR2 YENEEA come from the germline V gene. The CDR3 loop spans 18 amino acids. V gave up 2 bases and J gave up 4 bases, with 21 bases separating them. The entire variable domain, with the rest obtained from reference TRBV11-3 and TRBJ1-5, is as follows: EAGVVQSPRYKIIEKKQPVAFWCNPISGHNTLYWYLQNLGQGPELLIRYENEEAVDDSQLPKDRFSAERLKGVDSTLKIQPAELGDSAVYLCASSLKRKRRGHNQPQHFGDGTRLSIL.

The V and J genes are TRBV14 and TRBJ2-7, with TRBD1 matching over 7 bases. CDR1 is SGHDN and CDR2 is FVKESK in the germline V gene. The V and J ends lost 4 bases and 5 bases, in that order; junction bases with no gene match: 5. The CDR3 has 13 residues. CDR3 in amino acids: CASSPYRGHEQYF. The DNA of the CDR3 is TGTGCCAGCAGCCCGTACAGGGGCCACGAGCAGTACTTC.

The sample holds a few counts of this clone. V gene TRBV4-1 combines with J gene TRBJ1-4; no clear D gene. With 0 bases removed from V and 2 bases from J, the gap between germline ends came to 10 bases. In germline, CDR1 is MGHRA, CDR2 YSYEKL. The CDR3 has 16 amino acids. The CDR3 spells CASSQDGRSTNEKLFF. Written as DNA, the CDR3 is TGCGCCAGCAGCCAAGATGGGAGGAGCACTAATGAAAAACTGTTTTTT.

The gene calls are TRBV7-8 and TRBJ1-4; possible D gene TRBD1, 5 bases. The CDR3 contains 14 residues. V lost 6 bases and J 5 bases, leaving 13 bases between the germline ends. Germline loops: CDR1 SGHVS, CDR2 FQNEAQ. The CDR3 DNA sequence: TGTGCCAGCAGTCTCAGACAGAGCAATGAAAAACTGTTTTTT. Translated: CASSLRQSNEKLFF.

The chain employs TRBV6-5 and TRBJ2-6; D is unresolved. Per germline, CDR1 MNHEY and CDR2 SVGAGI. This CDR3 is 15 amino acids long. V lost 5 bases, J lost 0 bases, and 8 bases lay in between. CDR3 DNA sequence: TGTGCCAGCAGTCCCCCCCTCTCTGGGGCCAACGTCCTGACTTTC. Translating it yields CASSPPLSGANVLTF.

This clone has a single count. The chain joins TRBV12-5 to TRBJ2-5; D gene uncertain. V lost 0 bases and J 4 bases, leaving 21 bases between the germline ends. The CDR3 runs to 18 residues. The germline V gene encodes CDR1 LGHNT and CDR2 FRNRAP. The CDR3 loop reads CASGLVNRVPPLGETQYF. DNA for the CDR3: TGTGCTAGTGGTTTGGTAAACCGGGTACCGCCTTTGGGAGAGACCCAGTACTTC.

This clone was seen only once. The chain recombines TRBV19 with TRBJ1-2, with 8 positions matching TRBD1. The germline V gene encodes CDR1 LNHDA and CDR2 SQIVND (reference sequence). This CDR3 has 15 residues. V shed 5 bases and J 4 bases; nucleotides not matched to a gene: 9. CDR3 residues: CASSPSTGARYGYTF. CDR3 nucleotides: TGTGCCAGTAGTCCCTCGACAGGGGCACGCTATGGCTACACCTTC. Full variable domain (remainder filled in from reference TRBV19 and TRBJ1-2): DGGITQSPKYLFRKEGQNVTLSCEQNLNHDAMYWYRQDPGQGLRLIYYSQIVNDFQKGDIAEGYSVSREKKESFPLTVTSAQKNPTAFYLCASSPSTGARYGYTFGSGTRLTVV.

Regarding this clone: Other DNA sequences in this sample translate to the same CDR3. The chain carries TRBV19 and TRBJ1-5; D remains unclear. The CDR3 extends over 13 amino acids. Germline V gene sequence: CDR1 LNHDA, CDR2 SQIVND (reference sequence). V was clipped by 3 bases and J by 0 bases, with 3 bases between them. The CDR3 coding sequence is TGTGCCAGTAGTATCAGTAGCAATCAGCCCCAGCATTTT. It translates to CASSISSNQPQHF.

This rearrangement joins TRBV10-3 to TRBJ2-2; D not resolved. The CDR3 length is 13 residues. Germline V gives CDR1 ENHRY, CDR2 SYGVKD. V lost 3 bases, J lost 2 bases, and 4 bases lay in between. CDR3 in DNA: TGTGCCATCAGTGACAGAAACACCGGGGAGCTGTTTTTT. This codes for CAISDRNTGELFF.

J is TRBJ1-6 and V is TRBV27; 8 bases agree with TRBD1. Germline CDR1 and CDR2: MNHEY and SMNVEV (reference sequence). V lost 7 bases and J lost 10; bases outside the gene matches: 6. The CDR3 spans 13 residues. The CDR3 reads CASKGTGLSPLHF. The DNA of the CDR3 is TGTGCCAGCAAAGGGACAGGTCTCTCACCCCTCCACTTT.

This clone was detected once. The rearrangement links TRBV6-6 to TRBJ2-3, with TRBD1 matching over 7 bases. V dropped 5 bases and J dropped 9; count of bases not matched to a gene: 11. Germline CDR1 and CDR2: MNHNY and SVGAGI (reference sequence). The CDR3 covers 14 residues. CDR3 region: CASSQGESRKTQYF. The CDR3 DNA sequence: TGTGCCAGCAGTCAGGGGGAATCACGCAAGACGCAGTATTTT.

The rearrangement links TRBV5-1 to TRBJ2-7; the match to TRBD1 covers 11 bases. Germline CDR1 SGHRS, CDR2 YFSETQ. CDR3 size: 15 residues. Trimming cost V 5 bases and J 5 bases; bases outside gene matches: 9. The chain's CDR3 is CASRGGQGAENEQYF. In nucleotides, the CDR3 is TGCGCCAGCAGAGGAGGACAGGGGGCGGAAAACGAGCAGTACTTC.

This clone occurred once. The V call is TRBV2, the J call TRBJ2-1, with 12 bases identical to TRBD2. CDR3 length: 14 amino acids. The V gene's germline CDR1 is SNHLY and CDR2 FYNNEI. The trim removed 5 bases at V and 7 bases at J, leaving 3 bases unmatched. The CDR3 sequence: CASSIGLAGNEQFF. The CDR3, as DNA: TGTGCCAGCAGTATCGGACTAGCGGGGAATGAGCAGTTCTTC.

The chain joins TRBV15 to TRBJ2-6; 7 bases line up with TRBD1. Germline CDR1 is LNHNV and CDR2 is YYDKDF (reference sequence). V trimming: 3 bases; J trimming: 2 bases; junction bases outside the gene matches: 1. The CDR3 extends over 15 amino acids. The CDR3 is CATSRRGPGANVLTF. CDR3 DNA: TGTGCCACCAGCAGGAGGGGGCCTGGGGCCAACGTCCTGACTTTC.

The genes are TRBV5-1 and TRBJ1-3; 9 bases are shared with TRBD1. Germline V lookup: CDR1 SGHRS, CDR2 YFSETQ. With 1 base clipped from V and 4 bases from J, the junction kept 6 bases outside the gene matches. The CDR3 extends over 16 amino acids. This chain's CDR3 is CASSLLGQGNGNTIYF. The CDR3 DNA follows: TGCGCCAGCAGCTTGTTGGGACAGGGAAACGGAAACACCATATATTTT.

This clone was detected once. The CDR3 DNA follows: TGTGCCAGCAGCTTAGCGCGGGGACGTGGCTACACCTTC. Translated, it gives CASSLARGRGYTF. The rearrangement uses TRBV7-8 and TRBJ1-2; TRBD1 is a possible D gene (5 bases). Germline lookup yields CDR1 SGHVS and CDR2 FQNEAQ. V shed 0 bases and J shed 7 bases, with 9 bases lying between them. The CDR3 is 13 residues long.